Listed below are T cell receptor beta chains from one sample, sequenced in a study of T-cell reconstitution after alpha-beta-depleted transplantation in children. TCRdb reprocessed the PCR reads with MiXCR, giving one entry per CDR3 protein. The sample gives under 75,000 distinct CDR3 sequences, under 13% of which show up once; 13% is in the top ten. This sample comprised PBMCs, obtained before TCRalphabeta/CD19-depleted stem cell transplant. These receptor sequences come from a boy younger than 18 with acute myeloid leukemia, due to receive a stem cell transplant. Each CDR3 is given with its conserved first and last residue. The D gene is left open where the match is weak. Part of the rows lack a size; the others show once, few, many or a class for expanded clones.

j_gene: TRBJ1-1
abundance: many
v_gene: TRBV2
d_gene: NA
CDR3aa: CASSVPPWGTTEAFF
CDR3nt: TGTGCCAGCAGTGTTCCGCCCTGGGGGACCACTGAAGCTTTCTTT

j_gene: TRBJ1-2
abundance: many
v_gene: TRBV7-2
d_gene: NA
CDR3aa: CASSSPRDGEGYTF
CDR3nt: TGTGCCAGCAGCTCCCCGAGGGACGGGGAAGGCTACACCTTC

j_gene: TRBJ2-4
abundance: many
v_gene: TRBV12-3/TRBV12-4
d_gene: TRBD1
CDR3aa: CASRPDRGENIQYF
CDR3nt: TGTGCCAGCAGACCGGACAGGGGAGAAAACATTCAGTACTTC

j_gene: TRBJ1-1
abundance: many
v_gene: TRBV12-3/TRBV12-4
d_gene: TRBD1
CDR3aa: CASSPDRDTEAFF
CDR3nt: TGTGCCAGCAGCCCCGACAGGGACACTGAAGCTTTCTTT

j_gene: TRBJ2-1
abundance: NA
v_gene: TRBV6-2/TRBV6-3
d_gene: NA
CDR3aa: CASSYSGPEQFF
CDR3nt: TGTGCCAGCAGTTACTCGGGCCCTGAGCAGTTCTTC

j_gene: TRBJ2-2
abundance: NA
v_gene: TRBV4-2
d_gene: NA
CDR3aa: CASSSKNTGELFF
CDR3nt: TGTGCCAGCAGTTCTAAGAACACCGGGGAGCTGTTTTTT

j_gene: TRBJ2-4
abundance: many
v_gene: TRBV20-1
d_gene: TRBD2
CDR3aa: CSAKVLAGVNIQYF
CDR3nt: TGCAGTGCTAAAGTACTAGCGGGGGTTAACATTCAGTACTTC

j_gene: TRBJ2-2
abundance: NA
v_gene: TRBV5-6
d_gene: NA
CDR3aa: CASSWVGGANTGELFF
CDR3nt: TGTGCCAGCAGCTGGGTAGGAGGGGCGAACACCGGGGAGCTGTTTTTT

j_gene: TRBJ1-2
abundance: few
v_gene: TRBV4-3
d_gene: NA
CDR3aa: CASSQDQWQYGYTF
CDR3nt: TGCGCCAGCAGCCAAGATCAATGGCAGTATGGCTACACCTTC

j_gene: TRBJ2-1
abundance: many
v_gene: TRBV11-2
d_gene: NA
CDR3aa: CASSLRASANEQFF
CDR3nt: TGTGCCAGCAGCTTAAGGGCTAGCGCAAATGAGCAGTTCTTC

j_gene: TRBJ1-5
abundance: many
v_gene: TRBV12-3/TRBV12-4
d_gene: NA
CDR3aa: CASSFSRDNQPQHF
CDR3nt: TGTGCCAGCAGTTTCTCACGAGACAATCAGCCCCAGCATTTT

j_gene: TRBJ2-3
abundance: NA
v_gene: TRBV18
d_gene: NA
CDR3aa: CASSPGAGASTDTQYF
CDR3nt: TGTGCCAGCTCCCCTGGAGCGGGCGCTAGCACAGATACGCAGTATTTT

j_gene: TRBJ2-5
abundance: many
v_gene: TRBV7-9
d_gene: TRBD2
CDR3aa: CASSSPGGFQETQYF
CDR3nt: TGTGCCAGCAGCTCCCCGGGGGGGTTCCAAGAGACCCAGTACTTC

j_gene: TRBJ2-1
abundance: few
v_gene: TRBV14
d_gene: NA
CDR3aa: CASSLLGGTPYNEQFF
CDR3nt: TGTGCCAGCAGTCTTCTGGGCGGGACACCCTACAATGAGCAGTTCTTC

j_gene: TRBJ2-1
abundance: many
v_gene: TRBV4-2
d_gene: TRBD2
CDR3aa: CASSPSGSFNEQFF
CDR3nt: TGTGCCAGCAGCCCTAGCGGGAGTTTCAATGAGCAGTTCTTC

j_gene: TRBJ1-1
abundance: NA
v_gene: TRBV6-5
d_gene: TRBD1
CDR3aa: CASSYRTGPDTEAFF
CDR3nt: TGTGCCAGCAGTTACCGGACAGGGCCTGACACTGAAGCTTTCTTT

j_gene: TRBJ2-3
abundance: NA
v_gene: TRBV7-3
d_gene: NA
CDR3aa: CASSPRNTDTQYF
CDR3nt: TGTGCCAGCAGCCCCAGAAACACAGATACGCAGTATTTT

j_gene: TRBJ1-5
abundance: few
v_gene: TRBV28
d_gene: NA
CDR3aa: CASSLPRYMPQHF
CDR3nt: TGTGCCAGCAGTTTGCCCCGTTATATGCCCCAGCATTTT

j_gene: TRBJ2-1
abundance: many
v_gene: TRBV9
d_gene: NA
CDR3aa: CASSPYPNGGRNYNEQFF
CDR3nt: TGTGCCAGCAGCCCATACCCCAACGGGGGAAGAAACTACAATGAGCAGTTCTTC

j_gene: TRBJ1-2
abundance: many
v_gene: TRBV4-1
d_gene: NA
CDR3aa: CASSLGPTENYGYTF
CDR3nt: TGCGCCAGCAGCCTAGGGCCGACAGAAAACTATGGCTACACCTTC

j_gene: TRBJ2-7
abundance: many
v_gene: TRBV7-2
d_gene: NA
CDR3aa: CASSLDGAYSYEQYF
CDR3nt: TGTGCCAGCAGCTTAGACGGTGCGTATTCATACGAGCAGTACTTC

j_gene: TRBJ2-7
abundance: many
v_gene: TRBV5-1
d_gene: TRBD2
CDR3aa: CASSLAKGSTSGSYEQYF
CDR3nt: TGCGCCAGCAGCTTGGCCAAAGGAAGTACTAGCGGGTCATACGAGCAGTACTTC

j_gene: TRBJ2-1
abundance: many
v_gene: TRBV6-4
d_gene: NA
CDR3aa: CASSDYPGLEQFF
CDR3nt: TGTGCCAGCAGTGACTACCCGGGACTTGAGCAGTTCTTC

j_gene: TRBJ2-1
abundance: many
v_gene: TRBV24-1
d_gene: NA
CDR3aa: CATSDEGSPNSYNEQFF
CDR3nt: TGTGCCACCAGTGATGAGGGGAGCCCAAACTCCTACAATGAGCAGTTCTTC

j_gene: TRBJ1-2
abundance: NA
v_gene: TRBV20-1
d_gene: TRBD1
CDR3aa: CSALDREYGYTF
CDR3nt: TGCAGTGCTCTAGACAGGGAGTATGGCTACACCTTC

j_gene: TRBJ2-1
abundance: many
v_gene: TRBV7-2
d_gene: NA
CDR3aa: CASSPPSPEQFF
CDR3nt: TGTGCCAGCAGCCCGCCTAGCCCTGAGCAGTTCTTC

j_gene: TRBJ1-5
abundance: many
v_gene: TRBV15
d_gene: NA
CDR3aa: CATSREGISQPQHF
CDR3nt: TGTGCCACCAGCAGAGAGGGGATCAGTCAGCCCCAGCATTTT

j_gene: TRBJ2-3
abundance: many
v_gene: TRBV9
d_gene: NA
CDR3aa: CASSVVTGEADTQYF
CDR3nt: TGTGCCAGCAGCGTAGTAACGGGAGAGGCAGATACGCAGTATTTT

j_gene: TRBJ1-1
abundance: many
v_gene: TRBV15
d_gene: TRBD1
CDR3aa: CATSRDRQGSEAFF
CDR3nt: TGTGCCACCAGCAGAGATAGACAGGGGTCCGAAGCTTTCTTT

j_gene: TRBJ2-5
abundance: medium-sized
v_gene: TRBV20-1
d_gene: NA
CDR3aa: CSANDLGAGIQETQYF
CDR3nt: TGCAGTGCCAACGACTTGGGGGCGGGGATCCAAGAGACCCAGTACTTC

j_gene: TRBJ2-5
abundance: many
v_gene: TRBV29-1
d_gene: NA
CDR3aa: CSVGGSWETQYF
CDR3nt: TGCAGCGTGGGGGGATCGTGGGAGACCCAGTACTTC

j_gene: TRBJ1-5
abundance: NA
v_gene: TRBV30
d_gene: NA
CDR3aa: CAWSPGNRGNQPQHF
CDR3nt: TGTGCCTGGAGTCCGGGGAACAGGGGCAATCAGCCCCAGCATTTT

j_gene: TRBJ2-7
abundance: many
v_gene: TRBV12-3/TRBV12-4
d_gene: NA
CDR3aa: CASTEGLTYEQYF
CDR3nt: TGTGCCAGCACAGAAGGACTCACCTACGAGCAGTACTTC

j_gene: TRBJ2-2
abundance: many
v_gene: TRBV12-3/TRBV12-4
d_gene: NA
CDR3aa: CASSLALSDGSSTGELFF
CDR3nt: TGTGCCAGCAGTTTAGCGCTAAGTGATGGCTCGTCGACCGGGGAGCTGTTTTTT

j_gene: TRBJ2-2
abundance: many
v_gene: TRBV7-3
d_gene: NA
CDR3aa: CASSPPGTPIGELFF
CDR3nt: TGTGCCAGCAGCCCCCCCGGGACCCCAATCGGGGAGCTGTTTTTT

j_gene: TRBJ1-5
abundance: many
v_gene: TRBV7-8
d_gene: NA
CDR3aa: CASSSVNLEPQHF
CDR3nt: TGTGCCAGCAGCTCCGTTAATCTGGAGCCCCAGCATTTT

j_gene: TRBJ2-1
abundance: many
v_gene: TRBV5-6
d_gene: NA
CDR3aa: CASSLAAGPEQFF
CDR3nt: TGTGCCAGCAGCTTGGCGGCAGGTCCTGAGCAGTTCTTC

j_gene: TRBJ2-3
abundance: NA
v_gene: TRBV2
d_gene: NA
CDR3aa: CASSEGYDGTSTDTQYF
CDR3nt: TGTGCCAGCAGTGAAGGGTACGACGGTACTAGCACAGATACGCAGTATTTT

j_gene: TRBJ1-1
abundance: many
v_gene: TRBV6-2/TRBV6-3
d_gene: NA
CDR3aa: CASSYRARNTEAFF
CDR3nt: TGTGCCAGCAGTTACAGGGCGAGAAACACTGAAGCTTTCTTT

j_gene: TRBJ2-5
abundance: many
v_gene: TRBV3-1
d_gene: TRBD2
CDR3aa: CASSLGSTGGETQYF
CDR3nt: TGTGCCAGCAGCCTGGGTTCTACGGGAGGAGAGACCCAGTACTTC

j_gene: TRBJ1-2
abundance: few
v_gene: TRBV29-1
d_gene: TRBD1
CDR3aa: CSVEQGAIGYTF
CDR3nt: TGCAGCGTTGAACAGGGGGCTATTGGCTACACCTTC

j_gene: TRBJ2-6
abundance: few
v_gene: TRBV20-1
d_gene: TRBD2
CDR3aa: CSAIRGLGNPGANVLTF
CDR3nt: TGCAGTGCCATTAGGGGACTAGGAAACCCTGGGGCCAACGTCCTGACTTTC

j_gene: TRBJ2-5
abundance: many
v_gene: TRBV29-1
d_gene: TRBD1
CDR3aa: CSVEDRGLETQYF
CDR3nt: TGCAGCGTTGAGGACAGGGGGCTGGAGACCCAGTACTTC

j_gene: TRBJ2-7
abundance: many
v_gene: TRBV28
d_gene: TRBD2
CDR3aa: CASSFPRGGLYEQYF
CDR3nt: TGTGCCAGCAGCTTCCCTCGGGGGGGGCTCTACGAGCAGTACTTC

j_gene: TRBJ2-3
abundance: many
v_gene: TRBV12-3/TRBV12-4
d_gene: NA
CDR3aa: CASSLLGLSTDTQYF
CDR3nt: TGTGCCAGCAGTTTGTTGGGACTTAGCACAGATACGCAGTATTTT

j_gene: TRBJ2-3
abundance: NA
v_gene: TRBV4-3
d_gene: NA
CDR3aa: CASSLGWRAATFEQYF
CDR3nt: TGCGCCAGCAGCTTAGGGTGGCGGGCCGCGACATTTGAGCAGTATTTT

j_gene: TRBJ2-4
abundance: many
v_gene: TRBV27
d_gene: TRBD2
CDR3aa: CASSPGGLAKNIQYF
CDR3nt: TGTGCCAGCAGTCCCGGGGGGTTAGCCAAAAACATTCAGTACTTC

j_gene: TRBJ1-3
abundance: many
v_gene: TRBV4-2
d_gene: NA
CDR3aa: CASSQESDGNTIYF
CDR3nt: TGTGCCAGCAGCCAAGAGTCCGATGGAAACACCATATATTTT

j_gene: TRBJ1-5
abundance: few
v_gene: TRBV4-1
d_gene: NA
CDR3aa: CASSQNQGHNQPQHF
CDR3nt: TGCGCCAGCAGCCAAAACCAAGGCCACAATCAGCCCCAGCATTTT

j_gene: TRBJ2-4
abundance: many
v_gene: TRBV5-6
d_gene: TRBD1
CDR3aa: CASSSPGQGAKNIQYF
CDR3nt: TGTGCCAGCAGCTCCCCGGGACAGGGGGCTAAAAACATTCAGTACTTC

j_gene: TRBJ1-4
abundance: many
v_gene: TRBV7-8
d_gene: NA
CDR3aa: CASSPSAGGLNEKLFF
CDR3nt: TGTGCCAGCAGCCCCAGCGCTGGGGGACTAAATGAAAAACTGTTTTTT

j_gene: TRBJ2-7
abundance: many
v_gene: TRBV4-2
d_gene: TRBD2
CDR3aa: CASSQEEGGNYEQYF
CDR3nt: TGTGCCAGCAGCCAAGAAGAGGGAGGGAACTACGAGCAGTACTTC

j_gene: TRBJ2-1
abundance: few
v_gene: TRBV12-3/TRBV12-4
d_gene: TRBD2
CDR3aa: CASSLKREGAYNEQFF
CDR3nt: TGTGCCAGCAGTCTTAAGCGGGAGGGGGCCTACAATGAGCAGTTCTTC

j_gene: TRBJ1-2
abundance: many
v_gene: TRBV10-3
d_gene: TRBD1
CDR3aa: CAISSQGADYGYTF
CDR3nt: TGTGCCATCAGCTCGCAGGGGGCTGACTATGGCTACACCTTC

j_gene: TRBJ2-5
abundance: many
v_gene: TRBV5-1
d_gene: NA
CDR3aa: CASSLQETQYF
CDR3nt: TGCGCCAGCAGCTTGCAAGAGACCCAGTACTTC

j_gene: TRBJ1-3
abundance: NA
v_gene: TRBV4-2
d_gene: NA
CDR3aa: CASSQVGTDTIYF
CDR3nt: TGTGCCAGCAGCCAAGTCGGGACCGACACCATATATTTT

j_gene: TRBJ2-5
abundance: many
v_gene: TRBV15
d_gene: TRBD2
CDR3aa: CATSRDHSGLAGTETQYF
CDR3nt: TGTGCCACCAGCAGAGATCACAGTGGACTAGCGGGAACAGAGACCCAGTACTTC

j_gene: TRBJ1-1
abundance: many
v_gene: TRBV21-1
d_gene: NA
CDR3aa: CASSIQWGDTRANTEAFF
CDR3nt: TGTGCCAGCAGCATCCAATGGGGTGATACGAGAGCGAACACTGAAGCTTTCTTT

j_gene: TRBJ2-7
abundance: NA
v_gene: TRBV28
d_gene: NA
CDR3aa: CASSSPDHNYEQYF
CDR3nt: TGTGCCAGCAGTTCCCCCGACCACAACTACGAGCAGTACTTC